Below, 32 T cell receptor beta chains from the same sample are listed, as sequenced in a study of technical replicates of blood from a few donors. Some clones are missing from TCRdb's copy, which holds only in-frame ones; the method was immunoSEQ multiplex PCR. The data show more than 75,000 clones, about 94% seen once. The sequenced sample consisted of T cells isolated from PBMCs. Receptor source: a human donor in good health.

V and J are TRBV6-1 and TRBJ2-3; weak D call: TRBD1 (6 bases). The CDR3 runs to 14 residues. The germline CDR1 and CDR2 sequences are MNHNS and SASEGT. Trimming stripped 7 bases from V and 2 bases from J, with 13 bases between. In DNA, the CDR3 is TGTGCCAGCACCGAGGACAGAACCACAGATACGCAGTATTTT. Encoded protein: CASTEDRTTDTQYF.

V and J are TRBV5-5 and TRBJ1-6, with TRBD1 matching 9 bases. The CDR3 length is 15 residues. Germline values: CDR1 SGHKS, CDR2 YYEKEE (reference sequence). V was pared by 0 bases and J by 6 bases, with 1 base of the junction left unmatched. CDR3 loop: CASSLGGQGNSPLHF. As DNA, the CDR3 is TGTGCCAGCAGCTTGGGGGGACAGGGTAATTCACCCCTCCACTTT.

This chain links TRBV19 with TRBJ1-2; D is possibly TRBD1 (6 bases). V was cut by 9 bases and J by 7 bases, with 12 bases left in between. There are 11 residues in the CDR3. Germline CDR1 is LNHDA and CDR2 is SQIVND (reference sequence). Here the CDR3 reads CASQTGPGYTF. The DNA for the CDR3 is TGTGCCAGCCAGACAGGCCCTGGCTACACCTTC.

V usage is TRBV30 and J usage is TRBJ2-7; 8 nucleotides agree with TRBD2. Per germline, CDR1 GTSNPN and CDR2 SVGIG (reference sequence). V shed 5 bases and J 6 bases; nucleotides not matched to a gene: 9. The CDR3 has 13 amino acids. The DNA for the CDR3 is TGTGCCTGGGACGGGGGGGCAGCTGTCGAGCAGTACTTC. Translated, it gives CAWDGGAAVEQYF.

The CDR3 DNA reads as TGTGCCAGCAGCTCCGGACAGAATTACAATGAGCAGTTCTTC. Translating it yields CASSSGQNYNEQFF. The rearrangement joins TRBV7-3 to TRBJ2-1; D might be TRBD1 (6 bases). Trimming took 4 bases from V and 4 from J, leaving 11 bases between them. Germline CDR1 is SGHTA and CDR2 is FQGTGA. This CDR3 contains 14 residues.

J is TRBJ2-7 and V is TRBV4-1, with TRBD2 matching 7 bases. V trimming: 2 bases; J trimming: 6 bases; junction bases outside the gene matches: 16. The CDR3 is 17 residues long. The germline CDR1 and CDR2 sequences are MGHRA and YSYEKL. Here the CDR3 DNA reads TGCGCCAGCAGCCAAACTCATGGGGGGGGGAGCGGGCCCGAGCAGTACTTC. Protein product: CASSQTHGGGSGPEQYF.

This sequence joins TRBV6-5 and TRBJ2-7; the D is unclear. Per the germline V gene, CDR1 is MNHEY and CDR2 is SVGAGI. CDR3 length: 14 residues. The V end was cut by 2 bases, the J end by 2 bases, with 10 bases between. The CDR3 DNA reads as TGTGCCAGCAGTTACCCCCCGCGGACCTACGAGCAGTACTTC. Translation gives CASSYPPRTYEQYF.

The chain combines TRBV5-1 with TRBJ2-7; the D gene is possibly TRBD2 (5 bases). V gave up 0 bases and J gave up 1 base, with 14 bases separating them. Germline V gives CDR1 SGHRS, CDR2 YFSETQ. This CDR3 comprises 16 residues. DNA of the CDR3: TGCGCCAGCAGCTTGGGACTAACTTCGGGTTCCTACGAGCAGTACTTC. Residues: CASSLGLTSGSYEQYF.

The chain joins TRBV19 to TRBJ1-5; 7 bases align to TRBD1. CDR1 is LNHDA and CDR2 is SQIVND in the germline V gene (reference sequence). This CDR3 is 13 amino acids long. V trimming: 9 bases; J trimming: 4 bases; junction bases outside the gene matches: 6. This CDR3 reads CASQDRVNQPQHF. CDR3 DNA: TGTGCCAGCCAAGACAGGGTGAATCAGCCCCAGCATTTT.

The chain couples TRBV7-6 to TRBJ2-5; 7 bases fit TRBD2. Germline V gives CDR1 SGHVS, CDR2 FNYEAQ. J was trimmed by 3 bases and V by 1 base; bases with no gene match: 5. This CDR3 has 15 residues. The CDR3 is CASSLGAGRKETQYF. The CDR3, as DNA: TGTGCCAGCAGCTTAGGAGCGGGACGAAAAGAGACCCAGTACTTC.

The chain combines TRBV18 with TRBJ2-7; 9 nucleotides agree with TRBD1. This CDR3 is built from 16 residues. After removal of 0 bases from V and 3 bases from J, the junction contained 6 bases not matched to a gene. From germline, CDR1 is KGHSH and CDR2 LQKENI. The CDR3 sequence is CASSPPKATGGYEQYF. CDR3 DNA sequence: TGTGCCAGCTCACCACCGAAAGCGACAGGGGGCTACGAGCAGTACTTC.

The J gene is TRBJ1-5, the V gene TRBV7-9, with a tentative D call TRBD1 (6 bases). This CDR3 contains 12 residues. From germline, CDR1 is SEHNR and CDR2 FQNEAQ (reference sequence). Trimming cost V 7 bases and J 6 bases, with 10 bases left between them. CDR3 DNA sequence: TGTGCCAGCACCTCAGGGGTTCAGCCCCAGCATTTT. Its translation is CASTSGVQPQHF. Complete variable domain (other parts from reference TRBV7-9 and TRBJ1-5): DTGVSQNPRHKITKRGQNVTFRCDPISEHNRLYWYRQTLGQGPEFLTYFQNEAQLEKSRLLSDRFSAERPKGSFSTLEIQRTEQGDSAMYLCASTSGVQPQHFGDGTRLSIL.

The V gene is TRBV2, the J gene TRBJ2-2, with TRBD1 matching over 10 bases. The ends lost 7 bases at V and 7 bases at J; junction bases unmatched: 12. The CDR3 loop spans 16 amino acids. CDR1 is SNHLY, CDR2 FYNNEI, per germline. CDR3 loop: CASIEVTGGRGGELFF. CDR3 sequence (DNA): TGTGCCAGCATAGAAGTGACAGGGGGCAGGGGCGGGGAGCTGTTTTTT. Full variable domain (remainder filled in from reference TRBV2 and TRBJ2-2): EPEVTQTPSHQVTQMGQEVILRCVPISNHLYFYWYRQILGQKVEFLVSFYNNEISEKSEIFDDQFSVERPDGSNFTLKIRSTKLEDSAMYFCASIEVTGGRGGELFFGEGSRLTVL.

The rearrangement uses TRBV30 and TRBJ1-5; D is possibly TRBD1 (5 bases). Between the trimmed V and J ends, which lost 0 bases and 4 bases, there was a span of 19 bases. This CDR3 is 17 amino acids long. From germline, CDR1 is GTSNPN and CDR2 SVGIG (reference sequence). The CDR3 DNA reads TGTGCCTGGAGTGTAGCGGGGCGTGGGACCCGAAATCAGCCCCAGCATTTT. Amino acids: CAWSVAGRGTRNQPQHF. Looking up the rest from reference TRBV30 and TRBJ1-5 gives the full variable domain: SQTIHQWPATLVQPVGSPLSLECTVEGTSNPNLYWYRQAAGRGLQLLFYSVGIGQISSEVPQNLSASRPQDRQFILSSKKLLLSDSGFYLCAWSVAGRGTRNQPQHFGDGTRLSIL.

This chain joins TRBV6-5 and TRBJ1-6; 10 bases line up with TRBD1. With 2 bases clipped from V and 10 bases from J, the junction kept 5 bases outside the gene matches. CDR1 MNHEY and CDR2 SVGAGI come from the germline V gene. CDR3 length: 15 amino acids. CDR3 sequence: CASSYRDRGPSPLHF. CDR3 nucleotides: TGTGCCAGCAGTTACAGAGACAGGGGGCCATCACCCCTCCACTTT.

The chain carries TRBV13 and TRBJ1-2, with 8 nucleotides matching TRBD1. The V gene end was trimmed by 4 bases and the J gene end by 8 bases; junction bases not matched to a gene: 12. The germline CDR1 and CDR2 sequences are PRHDT and FYEKMQ (reference sequence). This CDR3 comprises 15 residues. The CDR3 nucleotides are TGTGCCAGCAGCTCAGAGATCAGGGGGCCGTGGGGCTACACCTTC. It specifies CASSSEIRGPWGYTF.

This chain joins TRBV11-2 and TRBJ2-1, with D unresolved. Germline V gene sequence: CDR1 SGHAT, CDR2 FQNNGV. V gave up 5 bases and J gave up 0 bases, with 14 bases separating them. This CDR3 contains 16 residues. The CDR3 reads CASSTHSRSSYNEQFF. In DNA form, the CDR3 reads TGTGCCAGCAGCACCCACTCCCGAAGCTCCTACAATGAGCAGTTCTTC.

V gene TRBV27 combines with J gene TRBJ1-5, with 7 bases lining up with TRBD1. This CDR3 contains 17 residues. V lost 5 bases, J lost 2 bases, and 12 bases stayed unmatched. Per germline, CDR1 MNHEY and CDR2 SMNVEV (reference sequence). CDR3 loop: CASSRLSQGGGNQPQHF. The CDR3, as DNA: TGTGCCAGCAGTCGCCTCTCTCAGGGGGGAGGCAATCAGCCCCAGCATTTT.

The chain couples TRBV27 to TRBJ2-7; 7 nucleotides agree with TRBD2. The germline V gene has CDR1 MNHEY and CDR2 SMNVEV (reference sequence). J was trimmed by 2 bases and V by 3 bases; bases with no gene match: 7. The CDR3 covers 15 residues. CDR3 sequence reads: CASSLSASGTYEQYF. The DNA for the CDR3 is TGTGCCAGCAGTTTGTCGGCTAGCGGAACCTACGAGCAGTACTTC.

The chain recombines TRBV5-1 with TRBJ2-1; D gene unclear. This CDR3 comprises 15 residues. Germline V gives CDR1 SGHRS, CDR2 YFSETQ. The germline V and J ends were trimmed by 0 bases and 1 base, with 8 bases remaining between them. The CDR3 DNA follows: TGCGCCAGCAGCTTGGCGGCGGTATCCTACAATGAGCAGTTCTTC. Amino acids: CASSLAAVSYNEQFF.

V usage is TRBV12-1 and J usage is TRBJ1-5. TRBV12-1 is a recognized pseudogene. This CDR3 comprises 20 residues. CDR3 sequence (DNA): TGTGCCAGCAGTTACAGCCGATGGAGGGGCGCCTCGAGGAGCAATCAGCCCCAGCATTTT. The encoded protein is CASSYSRWRGASRSNQPQHF.

The gene calls are TRBV15 and TRBJ2-4, with D maybe TRBD1 (6 bases). The germline V gene encodes CDR1 LNHNV and CDR2 YYDKDF (reference sequence). The CDR3 runs 14 residues. Trimming pared 3 bases from V and 2 bases from J, leaving 8 bases between. The CDR3 DNA sequence: TGTGCCACCAGCAGGACAGGACCCAAAAACATTCAGTACTTC. Protein sequence: CATSRTGPKNIQYF. Full variable domain (missing parts from reference TRBV15 and TRBJ2-4): DAMVIQNPRYQVTQFGKPVTLSCSQTLNHNVMYWYQQKSSQAPKLLFHYYDKDFNNEADTPDNFQSRRPNTSFCFLDIRSPGLGDTAMYLCATSRTGPKNIQYFGAGTRLSVL.

The rearrangement uses TRBV27 and TRBJ1-6; D remains unclear. Germline CDR1 and CDR2: MNHEY and SMNVEV (reference sequence). This CDR3 comprises 15 residues. V was cut by 6 bases and J by 8 bases, with 17 bases left in between. The CDR3 sequence is CASSVDIFRDSPLHF. CDR3 sequence (DNA): TGTGCCAGCAGCGTCGACATCTTTCGCGATTCACCCCTCCACTTT.

This chain links TRBV5-1 with TRBJ2-6; possibly TRBD2 for D (5 bases). Germline lookup yields CDR1 SGHRS and CDR2 YFSETQ. V lost 3 bases and J lost 1, with 11 bases in between. There are 16 residues in the CDR3. CDR3 bases: TGCGCCAGCAGCTATCCGGCGGGTTCTGGGGCCAACGTCCTGACTTTC. Translation: CASSYPAGSGANVLTF.

This chain joins TRBV14 and TRBJ2-7; TRBD1 aligns across 8 bases. With 3 bases clipped from V and 3 bases from J, the junction kept 4 bases outside the gene matches. Germline V CDR1 and CDR2: SGHDN, FVKESK. The CDR3 sequence is 14 residues long. This chain's CDR3 is CASSQAGGGYEQYF. DNA for the CDR3: TGTGCCAGCAGCCAGGCAGGGGGCGGCTACGAGCAGTACTTC.

This clone was observed a single time. V gene TRBV7-9 combines with J gene TRBJ1-1; 10 bases map to TRBD1. The V gene's germline CDR1 is SEHNR and CDR2 FQNEAQ (reference sequence). Unmatched junction bases numbered 10, after V lost 3 bases and J lost 0 bases. CDR3 length: 18 amino acids. The CDR3 bases are TGTGCCAGCAGCTTCCGACAGGGACAGGGGAGGCTGAACACTGAAGCTTTCTTT. Its translation is CASSFRQGQGRLNTEAFF. The full variable domain, its missing parts supplied by reference TRBV7-9 and TRBJ1-1, is DTGVSQNPRHKITKRGQNVTFRCDPISEHNRLYWYRQTLGQGPEFLTYFQNEAQLEKSRLLSDRFSAERPKGSFSTLEIQRTEQGDSAMYLCASSFRQGQGRLNTEAFFGQGTRLTVV.

This clone was seen only once. This rearrangement joins TRBV11-3 to TRBJ1-2; the match to TRBD1 covers 7 bases. The V gene's germline CDR1 is SGHNT and CDR2 YENEEA. Trimming took 3 bases from V and 6 from J; bases not matched to a gene: 4. The CDR3 totals 13 residues. CDR3 nucleotides: TGTGCCAGCAGCTTTTTCGGGACAGATGGCTACACCTTC. It translates to CASSFFGTDGYTF.

The chain links TRBV6-5 to TRBJ2-7, with TRBD1 matching 7 bases. This CDR3 spans 14 amino acids. Germline assignment: CDR1 MNHEY and CDR2 SVGAGI. V trimming: 6 bases; J trimming: 4 bases; junction bases outside the gene matches: 9. The CDR3 region is CASRIGGASYEQYF. The CDR3 DNA reads as TGTGCCAGCAGAATAGGGGGCGCATCTTACGAGCAGTACTTC.

This clone was detected only once. The genes are TRBV6-6 and TRBJ1-1; 10 bases line up with TRBD1. Germline CDR1 MNHNY, CDR2 SVGAGI (reference sequence). CDR3 length: 13 amino acids. The V segment lost 6 bases and the J segment 4 bases; nucleotides outside the gene matches: 2. The CDR3 DNA reads as TGTGCCAGCAGATGGACAGGGGGCACTGAAGCTTTCTTT. Its translation is CASRWTGGTEAFF.

The rearrangement joins TRBV6-5 to TRBJ2-1; D ambiguous. Germline V gene data show CDR1 as MNHEY and CDR2 as SVGAGI. V gave up 0 bases and J gave up 5 bases, with 14 bases separating them. The CDR3 loop spans 16 amino acids. The CDR3 DNA follows: TGTGCCAGCAGTTACTCGATACTCCCACCCCACAATGAGCAGTTCTTC. Translated, it gives CASSYSILPPHNEQFF.

CDR3 amino acids: CASSDRTSGYYNEQFF. The CDR3 DNA follows: TGTGCCAGCAGCGACCGAACTAGCGGCTACTACAATGAGCAGTTCTTC. The J gene is TRBJ2-1, the V gene TRBV14, with TRBD2 identical over 8 bases. This CDR3 contains 16 residues. CDR1 and CDR2 from the germline V gene are SGHDN and FVKESK. Trimming at V came to 5 bases and at J to 3 bases, leaving 9 bases not matched to a gene.

The chain recombines TRBV7-6 with TRBJ2-2; 10 nucleotides align to TRBD1. Germline V lookup: CDR1 SGHVS, CDR2 FNYEAQ. Unmatched junction bases numbered 5, after V lost 5 bases and J lost 5 bases. The CDR3 is 15 residues long. The CDR3 protein is CASSAGQGGTGELFF. CDR3 coding DNA: TGTGCCAGCAGCGCCGGACAGGGGGGGACCGGGGAGCTGTTTTTT.